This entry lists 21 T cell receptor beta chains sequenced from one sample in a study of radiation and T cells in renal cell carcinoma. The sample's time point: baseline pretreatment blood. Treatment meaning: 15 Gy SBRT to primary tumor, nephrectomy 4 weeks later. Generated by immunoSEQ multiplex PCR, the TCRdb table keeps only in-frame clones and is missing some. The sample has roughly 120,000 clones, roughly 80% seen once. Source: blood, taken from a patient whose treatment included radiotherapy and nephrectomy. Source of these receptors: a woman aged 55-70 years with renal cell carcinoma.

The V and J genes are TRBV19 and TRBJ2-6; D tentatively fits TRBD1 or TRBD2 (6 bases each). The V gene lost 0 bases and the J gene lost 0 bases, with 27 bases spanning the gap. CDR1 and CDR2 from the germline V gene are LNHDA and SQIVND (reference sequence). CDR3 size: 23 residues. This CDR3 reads CASSIDSGRGPGGIISGANVLTF. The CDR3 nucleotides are TGTGCCAGTAGTATAGATTCAGGCAGGGGCCCTGGGGGGATCATCTCTGGGGCCAACGTCCTGACTTTC.

The CDR3 nucleotides read TGTGCCAGCACCGATGACGCAGGAACGAACACTGAAGCTTTCTTT. This codes for CASTDDAGTNTEAFF. The chain uses TRBV2 and TRBJ1-1; the D is unclear. The CDR3 consists of 15 residues. The V end was cut by 7 bases, the J end by 1 base, with 16 bases between. Germline loops: CDR1 SNHLY, CDR2 FYNNEI. Drawing the rest from reference TRBV2 and TRBJ1-1, the complete variable domain is EPEVTQTPSHQVTQMGQEVILRCVPISNHLYFYWYRQILGQKVEFLVSFYNNEISEKSEIFDDQFSVERPDGSNFTLKIRSTKLEDSAMYFCASTDDAGTNTEAFFGQGTRLTVV.

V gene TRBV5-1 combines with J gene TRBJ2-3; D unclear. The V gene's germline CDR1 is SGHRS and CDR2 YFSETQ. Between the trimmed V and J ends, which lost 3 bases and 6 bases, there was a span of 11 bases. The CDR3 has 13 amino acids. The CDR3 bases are TGCGCCAGCAGCTCGGAACCCTCGGATACGCAGTATTTT. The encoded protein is CASSSEPSDTQYF.

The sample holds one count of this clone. DNA for the CDR3: TGTGCCAGCAGTGAAGGTCAAATGGTGGAGACCCAGTACTTC. This gives the protein CASSEGQMVETQYF. This sequence joins TRBV2 and TRBJ2-5; no reliable D call. CDR3 length equals 14 residues. V was clipped by 1 base and J by 5 bases, with 11 bases between them. Germline V CDR1 and CDR2: SNHLY, FYNNEI.

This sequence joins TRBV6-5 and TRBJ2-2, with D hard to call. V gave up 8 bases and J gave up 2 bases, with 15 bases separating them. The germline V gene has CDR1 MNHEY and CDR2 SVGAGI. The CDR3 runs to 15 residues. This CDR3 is CASRTRAVNTGELFF. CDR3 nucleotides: TGTGCCAGCCGGACCCGAGCAGTCAACACCGGGGAGCTGTTTTTT.

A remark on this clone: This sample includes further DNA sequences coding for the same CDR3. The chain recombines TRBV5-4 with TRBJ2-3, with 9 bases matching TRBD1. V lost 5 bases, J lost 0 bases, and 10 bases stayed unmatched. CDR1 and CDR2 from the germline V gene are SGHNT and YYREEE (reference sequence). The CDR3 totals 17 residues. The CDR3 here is CASRRNRDRASTDTQYF. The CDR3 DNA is TGTGCCAGCAGGCGTAACCGGGACAGGGCAAGCACAGATACGCAGTATTTT.

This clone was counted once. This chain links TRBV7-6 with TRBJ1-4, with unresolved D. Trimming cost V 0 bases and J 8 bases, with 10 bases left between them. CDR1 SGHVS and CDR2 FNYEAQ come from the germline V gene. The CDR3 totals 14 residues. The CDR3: CASSLAPTEEKLFF. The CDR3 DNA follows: TGTGCCAGCAGCTTAGCCCCGACTGAGGAAAAACTGTTTTTT.

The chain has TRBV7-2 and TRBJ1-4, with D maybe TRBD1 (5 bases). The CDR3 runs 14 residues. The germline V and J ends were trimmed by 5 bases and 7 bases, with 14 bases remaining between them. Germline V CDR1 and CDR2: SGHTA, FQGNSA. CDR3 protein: CASSRRPGFEKLFF. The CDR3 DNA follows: TGTGCCAGCAGCCGGCGGCCAGGGTTTGAAAAACTGTTTTTT.

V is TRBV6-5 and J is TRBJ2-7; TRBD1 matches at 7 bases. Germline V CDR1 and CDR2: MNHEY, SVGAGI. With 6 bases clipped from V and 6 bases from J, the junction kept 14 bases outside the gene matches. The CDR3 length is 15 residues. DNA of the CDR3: TGTGCCAGCAGCCGACGACAGGGAACTATTATCGAGCAGTACTTC. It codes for CASSRRQGTIIEQYF.

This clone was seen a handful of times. CDR3 in amino acids: CASRQQGHNQPQHF. The CDR3 coding sequence is TGTGCCAGCAGACAACAGGGACACAATCAGCCCCAGCATTTT. The chain couples TRBV25-1 to TRBJ1-5; D perhaps matches TRBD1 (6 bases). CDR3 length equals 14 residues. Trimming stripped 6 bases from V and 3 bases from J, with 12 bases between. Germline V lookup: CDR1 MGHDK, CDR2 SYGVNS.

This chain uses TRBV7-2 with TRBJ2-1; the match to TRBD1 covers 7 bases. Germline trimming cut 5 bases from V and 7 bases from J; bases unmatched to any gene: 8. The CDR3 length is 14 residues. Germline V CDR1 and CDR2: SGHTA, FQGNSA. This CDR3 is CASSIGDRDNEQFF. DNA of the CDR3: TGTGCCAGCAGCATAGGGGACAGAGATAATGAGCAGTTCTTC.

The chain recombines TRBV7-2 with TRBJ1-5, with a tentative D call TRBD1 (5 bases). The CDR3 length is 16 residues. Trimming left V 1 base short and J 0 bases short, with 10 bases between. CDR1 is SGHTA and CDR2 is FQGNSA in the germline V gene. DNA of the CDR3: TGTGCCAGCAGCTTAGGGGGACCTCATAGCAATCAGCCCCAGCATTTT. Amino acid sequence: CASSLGGPHSNQPQHF.

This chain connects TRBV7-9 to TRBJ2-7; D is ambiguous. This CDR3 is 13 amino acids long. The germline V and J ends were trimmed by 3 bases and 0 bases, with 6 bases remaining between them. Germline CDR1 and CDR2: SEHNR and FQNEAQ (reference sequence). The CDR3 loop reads CASSLENSYEQYF. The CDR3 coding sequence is TGTGCCAGCAGCTTGGAGAACTCCTACGAGCAGTACTTC.

The CDR3 bases are TGTGCCAGCAGCTCTTGGACTCTTTCCGATGAGCAGTTCTTC. Translating gives CASSSWTLSDEQFF. The rearrangement links TRBV11-1 to TRBJ2-1, with D perhaps matching TRBD2 (5 bases). This CDR3 comprises 14 residues. V lost 4 bases and J lost 8, with 15 bases in between. Per germline, CDR1 SGHAT and CDR2 FQDESV (reference sequence).

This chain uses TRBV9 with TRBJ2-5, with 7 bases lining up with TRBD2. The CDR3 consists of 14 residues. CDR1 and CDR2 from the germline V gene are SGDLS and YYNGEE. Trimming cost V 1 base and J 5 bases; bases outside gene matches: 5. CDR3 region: CASSVTGSGETQYF. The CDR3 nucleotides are TGTGCCAGCAGCGTAACAGGTAGCGGGGAGACCCAGTACTTC.

The CDR3: CASSQSWQGANTEAFF. The CDR3 DNA reads as TGCGCCAGCAGTCAATCGTGGCAGGGGGCAAACACTGAAGCTTTCTTT. This chain joins TRBV23-1 and TRBJ1-1; 8 bases map to TRBD1. TRBV23-1 is an ORF, with its function uncertain. The V segment lost 0 bases and the J segment 2 bases; nucleotides outside the gene matches: 5. The CDR3 runs 16 residues.

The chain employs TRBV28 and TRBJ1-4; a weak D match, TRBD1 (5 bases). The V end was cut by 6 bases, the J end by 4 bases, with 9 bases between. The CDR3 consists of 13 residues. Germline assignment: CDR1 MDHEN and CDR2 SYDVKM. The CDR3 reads CASSLGGNEKLFF. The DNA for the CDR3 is TGTGCCAGCAGCCTGGGGGGTAATGAAAAACTGTTTTTT.

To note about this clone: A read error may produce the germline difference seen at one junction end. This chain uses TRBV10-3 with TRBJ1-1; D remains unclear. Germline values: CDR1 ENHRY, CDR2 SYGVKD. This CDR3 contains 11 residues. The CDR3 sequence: CAISESIDPIF. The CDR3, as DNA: TGTGCCATCAGTGAGTCGATTGATCCGATCTTT.

The CDR3 sequence is CASSSHWGGNQPQHF. For the CDR3, the DNA is TGTGCCAGCAGTTCCCATTGGGGGGGGAATCAGCCCCAGCATTTT. This chain uses TRBV6-1 with TRBJ1-5, with D perhaps TRBD1 (5 bases). Germline V gene lookup returns CDR1 MNHNS and CDR2 SASEGT. This CDR3 region has 15 residues. V was trimmed by 5 bases and J by 4 bases, leaving 15 bases between them.

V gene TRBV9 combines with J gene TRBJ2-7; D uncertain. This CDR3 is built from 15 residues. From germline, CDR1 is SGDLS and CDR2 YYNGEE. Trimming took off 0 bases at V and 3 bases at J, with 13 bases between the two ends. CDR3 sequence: CASSVAHGPVYEQYF. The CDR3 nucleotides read TGTGCCAGCAGCGTAGCCCATGGGCCGGTCTACGAGCAGTACTTC.

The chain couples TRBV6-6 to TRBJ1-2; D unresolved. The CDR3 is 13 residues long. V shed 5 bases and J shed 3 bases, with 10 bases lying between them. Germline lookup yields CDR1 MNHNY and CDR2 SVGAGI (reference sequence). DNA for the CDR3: TGTGCCAGCAGTCTGGACGGAGACTATGGCTACACCTTC. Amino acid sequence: CASSLDGDYGYTF.